This TCR beta chain is from a study of OX40 agonist ivuxolimab in advanced cancers. Study context: An anti-OX40 (CD134) antibody with agonistic activity, ivuxolimab, was administered to patients.

Trimming took off 0 bases at V and 6 bases at J, with 10 bases between the two ends. The CDR3 is 14 amino acids. Germline values: CDR1 SGHNT, CDR2 YYREEE (reference sequence). Generated by immunoSEQ multiplex PCR, the TCRdb table keeps only in-frame clones and is missing some. The table has some 37,000 clones, 88% seen once; the top ten hold about 13%. The sequence was collected from an adult with an advanced solid tumor such as melanoma, head and neck, liver or kidney cancer. The chain joins TRBV5-4 to TRBJ2-1; D is perhaps TRBD2 (5 bases). Sample: CD4+ or CD8+ T cells sorted from blood, taken in a trial of the OX40 agonist ivuxolimab. The CDR3 coding sequence is TGTGCCAGCAGCTTGGGCCTAGCTGGCAATGAGCAGTTCTTC. Translating gives CASSLGLAGNEQFF.